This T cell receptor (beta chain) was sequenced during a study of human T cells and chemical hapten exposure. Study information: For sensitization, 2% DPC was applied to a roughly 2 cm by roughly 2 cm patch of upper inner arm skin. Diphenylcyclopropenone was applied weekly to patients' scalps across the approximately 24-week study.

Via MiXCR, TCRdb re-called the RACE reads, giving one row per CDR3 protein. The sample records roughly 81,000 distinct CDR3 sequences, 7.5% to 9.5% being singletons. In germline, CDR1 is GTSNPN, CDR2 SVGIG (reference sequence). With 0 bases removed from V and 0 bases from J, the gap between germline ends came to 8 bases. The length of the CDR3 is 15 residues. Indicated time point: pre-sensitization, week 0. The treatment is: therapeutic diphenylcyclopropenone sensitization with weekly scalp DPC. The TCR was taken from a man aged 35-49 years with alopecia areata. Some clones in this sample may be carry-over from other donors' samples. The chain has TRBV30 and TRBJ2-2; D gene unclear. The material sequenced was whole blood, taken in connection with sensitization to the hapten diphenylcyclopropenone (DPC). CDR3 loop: CAWSVPPANTGELFF. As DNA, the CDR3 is TGTGCCTGGAGTGTACCTCCTGCGAACACCGGGGAGCTGTTTTTT.